The 20 T cell receptor beta chains reported below all come from one sample, sequenced in a study of shared clonotypes between healthy human individuals. The protocol was immunoSEQ multiplex PCR, while the TCRdb copy is restricted to in-frame clones and leaves out a portion. The table shows millions of clones, with just over 90% occurring only once. The material sequenced was naive CD4+ T cells sorted from blood. Subset defined: CD45RA+ positively selected. These receptors originate from a man between 18 and 29 years old in good health.

This chain uses TRBV5-6 with TRBJ2-3, with D possibly TRBD1 on 5 matching bases. This CDR3 contains 15 residues. V was clipped by 1 base and J by 1 base, with 10 bases between them. Per the germline V gene, CDR1 is SGHDT and CDR2 is YYEEEE. The CDR3 loop reads CASSLTGLGTDTQYF. CDR3 bases: TGTGCCAGCAGCTTGACAGGTCTAGGCACAGATACGCAGTATTTT.

The V and J genes are TRBV27 and TRBJ1-2; D is unresolved. The CDR3 sequence is 17 residues long. In germline, CDR1 is MNHEY, CDR2 SMNVEV (reference sequence). V was clipped by 5 bases and J by 6 bases, with 25 bases between them. The CDR3: CASSPSRGWASSHGYTF. CDR3 in DNA: TGTGCCAGCAGTCCCTCTCGGGGTTGGGCTTCAAGCCATGGCTACACCTTC.

The V gene is TRBV7-9, the J gene TRBJ1-6, with D uncertain. This CDR3 has 17 residues. CDR1 is SEHNR and CDR2 is FQNEAQ in the germline V gene (reference sequence). Trimming left V 0 bases short and J 1 base short, with 10 bases between. This CDR3 is CASSLASGKSYNSPLHF. Here the CDR3 DNA reads TGTGCCAGCAGCTTAGCGTCGGGGAAATCCTATAATTCACCCCTCCACTTT.

V and J are TRBV10-3 and TRBJ2-7, with 8 bases aligning to TRBD1. V lost 1 base to trimming and J lost 3 bases; unmatched junction nucleotides: 8. This CDR3 is built from 16 residues. Germline V gene data show CDR1 as ENHRY and CDR2 as SYGVKD. The CDR3 bases are TGTGCCATCAGTGAGTTTGGGACAGGTACTAACTACGAGCAGTACTTC. The encoded protein is CAISEFGTGTNYEQYF.

This clone was seen a single time. The CDR3 spells CASSEGRRYSPLHF. DNA for the CDR3: TGTGCCAGCAGTGAAGGGCGTCGGTATTCACCCCTCCACTTT. The chain uses TRBV6-1 and TRBJ1-6, with D unresolved. Trimming pared 1 base from V and 8 bases from J, leaving 9 bases between. Germline V gives CDR1 MNHNS, CDR2 SASEGT. The CDR3 covers 14 residues.

This clone has only a few counts. The chain joins TRBV21-1 to TRBJ1-2. TRBV21-1 is a listed pseudogene. This CDR3 has 12 amino acids. The CDR3 nucleotides are TGTGCCAGCAGCTTGAGCCACTATGGCTACACCTTC. It codes for CASSLSHYGYTF.

V gene TRBV28 combines with J gene TRBJ2-3; a possible D gene is TRBD2 (6 bases). The V end lost 3 bases, the J end lost 4 bases, and 11 bases lay between the germline ends. The CDR3 loop spans 14 amino acids. The germline V gene has CDR1 MDHEN and CDR2 SYDVKM. CDR3 sequence (DNA): TGTGCCAGCAGTTTTGGGGGGAAGTCAGATACGCAGTATTTT. Its protein is CASSFGGKSDTQYF.

The chain has TRBV2 and TRBJ2-1; 7 bases fit TRBD1. With V trimmed by 6 bases and J by 5 bases, 10 bases remained unmatched. Germline values: CDR1 SNHLY, CDR2 FYNNEI. There are 15 residues in the CDR3. The CDR3 nucleotides read TGTGCCAGCAGACTGGACAGGACGAACCACAATGAGCAGTTCTTC. This translates into CASRLDRTNHNEQFF.

This sequence joins TRBV7-3 and TRBJ2-2; D remains ambiguous. The CDR3 is made up of 13 amino acids. Germline CDR1 reads SGHTA; CDR2 reads FQGTGA. V lost 5 bases, J lost 5 bases, and 9 bases lay in between. CDR3 loop: CASSPQPTGELFF. The CDR3 nucleotides read TGTGCCAGCAGCCCCCAGCCAACCGGGGAGCTGTTTTTT.

The chain is built from TRBV30 and TRBJ2-1; D uncertain. The CDR3 is 14 amino acids. CDR1 is GTSNPN, CDR2 SVGIG, per germline (reference sequence). Trimming stripped 3 bases from V and 5 bases from J, with 14 bases between. This CDR3 is CAWRSHFNNNEQFF. In DNA form, the CDR3 reads TGTGCCTGGAGGTCGCATTTCAATAACAATGAGCAGTTCTTC.

This chain links TRBV5-1 with TRBJ2-5; D call uncertain. Trimming shortened V by 1 base and J by 1 base, and 8 bases separated the two germline ends. Germline V CDR1 and CDR2: SGHRS, YFSETQ. This CDR3 is built from 14 residues. The CDR3 loop is CASSLFQIQETQYF. The CDR3 DNA reads TGCGCCAGCAGCTTGTTTCAGATCCAAGAGACCCAGTACTTC.

The V call is TRBV18, the J call TRBJ2-1, with 10 bases lining up with TRBD2. The CDR3 has 16 amino acids. Germline trimming cut 1 base from V and 4 bases from J; bases unmatched to any gene: 4. From germline, CDR1 is KGHSH and CDR2 LQKENI. CDR3 sequence: CASSPLQAGGYNEQFF. CDR3 bases: TGTGCCAGCTCACCACTTCAAGCGGGGGGGTACAATGAGCAGTTCTTC. Supplemented by reference TRBV18 and TRBJ2-1, the full variable domain reads NAGVMQNPRHLVRRRGQEARLRCSPMKGHSHVYWYRQLPEEGLKFMVYLQKENIIDESGMPKERFSAEFPKEGPSILRIQQVVRGDSAAYFCASSPLQAGGYNEQFFGPGTRLTVL.

As concerns this clone: The sample carries other DNA sequences with the same CDR3. The CDR3 spells CASSPLVEGEQYF. The CDR3 nucleotides read TGTGCCAGCTCGCCCTTAGTAGAAGGCGAGCAGTACTTC. J is TRBJ2-7 and V is TRBV18; no clear D. The CDR3 extends over 13 amino acids. The germline V and J ends were trimmed by 6 bases and 6 bases, with 15 bases remaining between them. CDR1 and CDR2 from the germline V gene are KGHSH and LQKENI. The full variable domain, with the rest looked up from reference TRBV18 and TRBJ2-7, is NAGVMQNPRHLVRRRGQEARLRCSPMKGHSHVYWYRQLPEEGLKFMVYLQKENIIDESGMPKERFSAEFPKEGPSILRIQQVVRGDSAAYFCASSPLVEGEQYFGPGTRLTVT.

Turning to this clone: The identical CDR3 is also encoded by other nucleotide sequences in the sample. The rearrangement links TRBV2 to TRBJ1-1; 8 bases agree with TRBD1. Trimming took 9 bases from V and 8 from J; bases not matched to a gene: 14. The CDR3 totals 14 residues. Germline loops: CDR1 SNHLY, CDR2 FYNNEI. CDR3 DNA: TGTGCCAGTAGTTCCGACAGGGGCGATAGGGAAGCTTTCTTT. Translating it yields CASSSDRGDREAFF. Combining the CDR3 with reference TRBV2 and TRBJ1-1 gives the whole variable domain EPEVTQTPSHQVTQMGQEVILRCVPISNHLYFYWYRQILGQKVEFLVSFYNNEISEKSEIFDDQFSVERPDGSNFTLKIRSTKLEDSAMYFCASSSDRGDREAFFGQGTRLTVV.

The rearrangement links TRBV27 to TRBJ2-7, with D uncertain. Trimming left V 5 bases short and J 3 bases short, with 20 bases between. Germline V gene sequence: CDR1 MNHEY, CDR2 SMNVEV (reference sequence). The CDR3 spans 16 residues. The CDR3 sequence is CASSGFKVRRDYEQYF. CDR3 nucleotide sequence: TGTGCCAGCAGTGGGTTTAAGGTTCGACGTGACTACGAGCAGTACTTC.

Remarks on this clone: One end of the junction is discordant with germline, which a read error may explain. The identical CDR3 is also encoded by other nucleotide sequences in the sample. The chain is built from TRBV7-7 and TRBJ2-5; a possible D gene is TRBD1 (6 bases). This CDR3 comprises 13 residues. Germline CDR1 reads SSHAT; CDR2 reads FNYEAQ (reference sequence). CDR3 nucleotides: TGTGCTAGCAGCTCGGACAGAGGGGAGACCCAGTACTTC. This translates into CASSSDRGETQYF.

The genes are TRBV18 and TRBJ1-6; no firm D call. The ends were cut back, 1 base at V and 7 bases at J, with 11 bases in the middle. Germline CDR1 is KGHSH and CDR2 is LQKENI. The CDR3 has 15 residues. CDR3 bases: TGTGCCAGCTCACCACTTAGCGTAGGGAATTCACCCCTCCACTTT. This translates into CASSPLSVGNSPLHF. Variable domain in full (rest from reference TRBV18 and TRBJ1-6): NAGVMQNPRHLVRRRGQEARLRCSPMKGHSHVYWYRQLPEEGLKFMVYLQKENIIDESGMPKERFSAEFPKEGPSILRIQQVVRGDSAAYFCASSPLSVGNSPLHFGNGTRLTVT.

The chain has TRBV11-2 and TRBJ1-5; tentatively, D is TRBD1 (5 bases). Per germline, CDR1 SGHAT and CDR2 FQNNGV. The CDR3 sequence is 14 residues long. V lost 3 bases and J 6 bases, leaving 12 bases between the germline ends. As DNA, the CDR3 is TGTGCCAGCAGCTTGCTAGGGGAGGGTCAGCCCCAGCATTTT. It translates to CASSLLGEGQPQHF.

The chain carries TRBV7-9 and TRBJ1-4; a possible D gene is TRBD1 (6 bases). Germline loops: CDR1 SEHNR, CDR2 FQNEAQ (reference sequence). The CDR3 extends over 15 amino acids. V gave up 0 bases and J gave up 10 bases, with 15 bases separating them. CDR3 protein: CASSLAGGGYGKLFF. CDR3 coding DNA: TGTGCCAGCAGCTTAGCTGGTGGGGGCTACGGAAAACTGTTTTTT.

This clone was picked up a small number of times. This sample includes further DNA sequences coding for the same CDR3. V is TRBV5-1 and J is TRBJ1-6; 9 bases line up with TRBD1. The CDR3 has 14 residues. Germline CDR1 reads SGHRS; CDR2 reads YFSETQ. V dropped 1 base and J dropped 8; count of bases not matched to a gene: 1. The CDR3 DNA follows: TGCGCCAGCAGCTTGAGGGACAGGGATTCACCCCTCCACTTT. Encoded protein: CASSLRDRDSPLHF.